Presented here are 27 T cell receptor beta chains from one specimen sequenced in a study of identical twins. TCRdb fed the 5' RACE reads into MiXCR, producing one record per CDR3 protein. The sample carries 400,000 to 600,000 distinct CDR3 sequences, approximately 20% recorded once. Another study also made use of these data, one on yellow fever vaccine responses in identical twins.

The material sequenced was CD4+ T cells sorted from blood. These receptors all come from a woman aged 18-29 years in good health.

This rearrangement joins TRBV5-5 to TRBJ2-5, with TRBD2 matching over 8 bases. This CDR3 is built from 16 residues. Looked up from germline, CDR1 is SGHKS and CDR2 is YYEKEE (reference sequence). V shed 5 bases, J shed 7 bases, and the junction held 16 bases outside the gene matches. CDR3 region: CASSQSAAGAEATQYF. The CDR3 DNA follows: TGTGCCAGCAGTCAAAGCGCAGCGGGGGCGGAAGCGACCCAGTACTTC.

This clonotype has more than one count but fewer than ten. This chain joins TRBV10-3 and TRBJ2-3; D gene uncertain. Trimming shortened V by 4 bases and J by 9 bases, and 17 bases separated the two germline ends. Germline lookup yields CDR1 ENHRY and CDR2 SYGVKD. The CDR3 is 14 amino acids. The chain's CDR3 is CAISALGSLSTQYF. For the CDR3, the DNA is TGTGCCATCAGTGCTTTGGGTTCTCTTTCCACGCAGTATTTT.

The CDR3 DNA reads TGTGCCAGCAGCCCGTCGGTGGACTATGGCTACACCTTC. Protein product: CASSPSVDYGYTF. This chain uses TRBV7-9 with TRBJ1-2; D call uncertain. This CDR3 contains 13 residues. Trimming removed 5 bases from V and 3 bases from J, with 10 bases in between. Looked up from germline, CDR1 is SEHNR and CDR2 is FQNEAQ (reference sequence).

The chain has TRBV4-1 and TRBJ2-3; D not certain. V was pared by 1 base and J by 0 bases, with 8 bases between. This CDR3 comprises 15 residues. The germline CDR1 and CDR2 sequences are MGHRA and YSYEKL. CDR3 sequence reads: CASSQVQASTDTQYF. The CDR3 DNA follows: TGCGCCAGCAGCCAAGTGCAAGCTAGCACAGATACGCAGTATTTT.

This chain uses TRBV12-3 or TRBV12-4 with TRBJ2-3; weak D call: TRBD1 (5 bases). The CDR3 consists of 15 residues. Trimming took off 3 bases at V and 1 base at J, with 11 bases between the two ends. The CDR3 region has the DNA TGTGCCAGCAGTTTGGCAGGGTCTGGCACAGATACGCAGTATTTT. It encodes CASSLAGSGTDTQYF.

This clonotype occurred a few times. V usage is TRBV7-9 and J usage is TRBJ2-3; 7 bases align to TRBD2. The CDR3 is 15 amino acids. The V and J ends lost 3 bases and 2 bases, in that order; junction bases with no gene match: 5. Per the germline V gene, CDR1 is SEHNR and CDR2 is FQNEAQ (reference sequence). In nucleotides, the CDR3 is TGTGCCAGCAGCTTTCCAGCGGGGACCACAGATACGCAGTATTTT. Translated, it gives CASSFPAGTTDTQYF.

This clonotype has just a few counts. The chain is built from TRBV5-1 and TRBJ2-7, with D perhaps TRBD1 (6 bases). V was trimmed by 4 bases and J by 0 bases, leaving 11 bases between them. This CDR3 contains 14 residues. Germline-derived CDR1 and CDR2 are SGHRS and YFSETQ. CDR3 in DNA: TGCGCCAGCAGCCAGGGACACCCCTCCTACGAGCAGTACTTC. It yields the protein CASSQGHPSYEQYF.

CDR3: CASSFRTGVPGPNNEQFF. In DNA, the CDR3 is TGTGCCAGCAGCTTCAGGACAGGGGTCCCAGGGCCTAACAATGAGCAGTTCTTC. The chain is built from TRBV11-2 and TRBJ2-1, with 9 bases identical to TRBD1. CDR1 SGHAT and CDR2 FQNNGV come from the germline V gene. V shed 3 bases, J shed 5 bases, and the junction held 14 bases outside the gene matches. The CDR3 consists of 18 residues.

This sequence joins TRBV20-1 and TRBJ2-4, with D possibly being TRBD2 (6 bases). The germline V gene has CDR1 DFQATT and CDR2 SNEGSKA (reference sequence). V was shortened by 3 bases and J by 14 bases, with 14 bases between the two germline ends. CDR3 length equals 11 residues. CDR3 bases: TGCAGTGCTAGGGACCCCTCGGGGGAGTACTTC. Protein product: CSARDPSGEYF.

V and J are TRBV2 and TRBJ2-1, with D tentatively TRBD1 or TRBD2 (5 bases each). The V gene lost 7 bases and the J gene lost 7 bases, with 20 bases spanning the gap. CDR1 and CDR2 (germline): SNHLY, FYNNEI. CDR3 length equals 15 residues. CDR3 nucleotide sequence: TGTGCCAGCAACATCGAGGGGCAGGGATGGAATGAGCAGTTCTTC. Translating it yields CASNIEGQGWNEQFF.

The gene calls are TRBV2 and TRBJ2-1, with TRBD2 matching over 9 bases. The V segment lost 1 base and the J segment 7 bases; nucleotides outside the gene matches: 8. Germline values: CDR1 SNHLY, CDR2 FYNNEI. This CDR3 is 16 amino acids long. The CDR3 DNA reads as TGTGCCAGCAGTGAAGGATCGCTAGCGGGAAGAAATGAGCAGTTCTTC. Amino acid sequence: CASSEGSLAGRNEQFF.

The genes are TRBV28 and TRBJ2-1; 8 positions agree with TRBD2. CDR3 length equals 14 residues. The germline V gene encodes CDR1 MDHEN and CDR2 SYDVKM. Germline trimming cut 7 bases from V and 1 base from J; bases unmatched to any gene: 3. CDR3 region: CASKRENSYNEQFF. In nucleotides, the CDR3 is TGTGCCAGCAAGCGGGAGAATTCCTACAATGAGCAGTTCTTC.

This sequence joins TRBV10-3 and TRBJ2-7, with TRBD1 identical over 11 bases. The V and J ends lost 8 bases and 5 bases, in that order; junction bases with no gene match: 5. This CDR3 is built from 13 residues. The germline V gene has CDR1 ENHRY and CDR2 SYGVKD. CDR3 coding DNA: TGTGCCATCTCCGGGACAGGGGGAAACGAGCAGTACGTC. Protein sequence: CAISGTGGNEQYV.

This clonotype was observed a few times. The chain combines TRBV12-3 or TRBV12-4 with TRBJ2-1; 10 bases are a match to TRBD2. CDR3 length equals 16 residues. Germline trimming cut 5 bases from V and 9 bases from J; bases unmatched to any gene: 13. The CDR3 sequence: CASSPQEISGGREQFF. CDR3 DNA: TGTGCCAGCAGTCCACAAGAGATTAGCGGGGGGCGTGAGCAGTTCTTC.

This clonotype was seen only a few times. The chain carries TRBV9 and TRBJ2-3; TRBD2 is a possible D gene (6 bases). CDR1 is SGDLS and CDR2 is YYNGEE in the germline V gene. Trimming cost V 6 bases and J 3 bases, with 8 bases left between them. This CDR3 spans 12 amino acids. This chain's CDR3 is CASKAGTDTQYF. Written as DNA, the CDR3 is TGTGCCAGCAAGGCGGGGACAGATACGCAGTATTTT. Full variable domain (missing parts from reference TRBV9 and TRBJ2-3): DSGVTQTPKHLITATGQRVTLRCSPRSGDLSVYWYQQSLDQGLQFLIQYYNGEERAKGNILERFSAQQFPDLHSELNLSSLELGDSALYFCASKAGTDTQYFGPGTRLTVL.

This clonotype turned up a few times. This chain connects TRBV20-1 to TRBJ2-1; TRBD2 matches at 10 bases. This CDR3 contains 14 residues. CDR1 is DFQATT, CDR2 SNEGSKA, per germline (reference sequence). J lost 4 bases, V lost 5 bases, and 5 bases had no gene match. The CDR3 sequence is CSALVSGGYNEQFF. CDR3 coding DNA: TGCAGTGCTTTAGTTAGCGGGGGGTACAATGAGCAGTTCTTC.

The chain recombines TRBV10-3 with TRBJ2-2, with 10 bases lining up with TRBD2. V dropped 8 bases and J dropped 6; count of bases not matched to a gene: 3. Germline CDR1 reads ENHRY; CDR2 reads SYGVKD. The CDR3 consists of 13 residues. CDR3 nucleotide sequence: TGTGCCATCGGCCTAGCGGGAGCCGGGGAGCTGTTTTTT. Its translation is CAIGLAGAGELFF.

This clonotype was counted between two and nine times. The J gene is TRBJ1-1, the V gene TRBV29-1, with D possibly TRBD1 on 6 matching bases. The V gene's germline CDR1 is SQVTM and CDR2 ANQGSEA. This CDR3 region has 13 residues. The V and J ends lost 7 bases and 4 bases respectively, with 16 bases between them. CDR3 in amino acids: CSAGPRGSTEAFF. CDR3 nucleotides: TGCAGCGCCGGCCCCAGGGGATCCACTGAAGCTTTCTTT.

The chain has TRBV6-2 or TRBV6-3 and TRBJ2-3; TRBD2 matches at 10 bases. Germline values: CDR1 MNHEY, CDR2 SVGEGT. V was clipped by 6 bases and J by 1 base; unmatched bases: 22. CDR3 length equals 21 residues. This CDR3 reads CASRNKRRGLRSGRGTDTQYF. In nucleotides, the CDR3 is TGTGCCAGCAGAAATAAACGCAGGGGGCTTCGGAGCGGGAGGGGCACAGATACGCAGTATTTT.

This chain links TRBV5-1 with TRBJ2-7; TRBD2 matches at 8 bases. The CDR3 length is 17 residues. CDR1 SGHRS and CDR2 YFSETQ come from the germline V gene. V was clipped by 0 bases and J by 0 bases; unmatched bases: 8. CDR3 DNA: TGCGCCAGCAGCTTGGTAGCTAGCGGGCCGAGCTCCTACGAGCAGTACTTC. Protein sequence: CASSLVASGPSSYEQYF.

The genes are TRBV6-2 or TRBV6-3 and TRBJ2-1, with D unclear. Trimming took off 6 bases at V and 11 bases at J, with 11 bases between the two ends. Germline-derived CDR1 and CDR2 are MNHEY and SVGEGT. The CDR3 has 11 residues. CDR3 protein: CASSPVGQQFF. CDR3 DNA sequence: TGTGCCAGCAGCCCAGTAGGGCAGCAGTTCTTC.

This clonotype has just a few counts. The rearrangement uses TRBV7-8 and TRBJ2-2, with unresolved D. The CDR3 is 13 residues long. The V gene lost 8 bases and the J gene lost 2 bases, with 9 bases spanning the gap. The germline CDR1 and CDR2 sequences are SGHVS and FQNEAQ. The chain's CDR3 is CASPTANTGELFF. DNA of the CDR3: TGTGCCAGCCCGACTGCTAACACCGGGGAGCTGTTTTTT.

The table lists this clonotype with a count of one. This CDR3 is CSARAHTSGKGNEQFF. The CDR3, as DNA: TGCAGTGCTAGAGCCCATACTAGCGGGAAGGGCAATGAGCAGTTCTTC. The chain has TRBV20-1 and TRBJ2-1, with 10 nucleotides matching TRBD2. Germline loops: CDR1 DFQATT, CDR2 SNEGSKA (reference sequence). This CDR3 contains 16 residues. V lost 1 base, J lost 6 bases, and 9 bases stayed unmatched.

This clonotype was counted between two and nine times. The CDR3 region is CAGQDSNQPQHF. CDR3 nucleotide sequence: TGTGCCGGACAGGATAGCAATCAGCCCCAGCATTTT. This sequence joins TRBV6-1 and TRBJ1-5, with TRBD1 matching 7 bases. The CDR3 runs to 12 residues. V trimming: 11 bases; J trimming: 0 bases; junction bases outside the gene matches: 1. Germline CDR1 MNHNS, CDR2 SASEGT.

This clonotype was counted between two and nine times. The J gene is TRBJ2-7, the V gene TRBV10-3, with 9 bases aligning to TRBD1. J lost 3 bases, V lost 3 bases, and 3 bases had no gene match. The CDR3 length is 14 residues. Germline lookup yields CDR1 ENHRY and CDR2 SYGVKD. This CDR3 reads CAISDSDRGYEQYV. CDR3 nucleotides: TGTGCCATCAGTGATTCGGACAGGGGCTACGAGCAGTACGTC.

This clonotype turned up a few times. The chain combines TRBV5-1 with TRBJ2-4; D perhaps matches TRBD2 (6 bases). Trimming removed 0 bases at V and 5 bases at J, with 9 bases between. Germline CDR1 SGHRS, CDR2 YFSETQ. The CDR3 has 14 amino acids. CDR3 bases: TGCGCCAGCAGCTTGGTGGAGGGGCAAAACATTCAGTACTTC. Translation gives CASSLVEGQNIQYF.

The CDR3 DNA is TGTGCCAGCAGCCGCTCGATGACTAGCGGGGGCCCCTACGAGCAGTACTTC. This gives the protein CASSRSMTSGGPYEQYF. This sequence joins TRBV7-9 and TRBJ2-7, with 12 bases matching TRBD2. The CDR3 contains 17 residues. CDR1 SEHNR and CDR2 FQNEAQ come from the germline V gene (reference sequence). V shed 5 bases, J shed 2 bases, and the junction held 10 bases outside the gene matches.